This TCR beta chain comes out of a study of blood T cell repertoires in COVID-19. Source study methods: Reference gene primer amplification gave estimated nucleated cell counts. Repertoires were generated with immunoSEQ multiplex PCR, while TCRdb's copy carries only in-frame clones and drops some. Clone size and the V and J calls come from that table; the DNA yielded D and trimming. Seen here are fewer than 450,000 clones, more than 75% observed once, and the top ten hold under 6.5%. V was clipped by 3 bases and J by 10 bases, with 4 bases between them. This CDR3 region has 11 residues. The chain links TRBV12-3 or TRBV12-4 to TRBJ1-6; D not certain. This clonotype was obtained from a woman aged 50 to 60 with COVID-19, enrolled during active disease. Sequenced sample: peripheral blood. Written as DNA, the CDR3 is TGTGCCAGCAGTTTTAGATCACCCCTCCACTTT. This codes for CASSFRSPLHF.